This T cell receptor (beta chain) stems from a study of T cells in tumors after PD-1 blockade. This clone is a singleton in its sample. This table comes from immunoSEQ multiplex PCR, and its TCRdb copy is limited to in-frame clones, with some not included. The sample has fewer than 35,000 clones; just under 80% are singletons. Germline loops: CDR1 LNHDA, CDR2 SQIVND (reference sequence). V dropped 4 bases and J dropped 3 bases, with 13 bases sitting between them. This CDR3 contains 15 residues. The chain uses TRBV19 and TRBJ2-4; D is uncertain. Sequencing used PBMCs, obtained before anti-PD-1 treatment. This receptor was identified in a human donor with basal cell carcinoma. CDR3 residues: CASSTPVADKNIQYF. The CDR3 nucleotides are TGTGCCAGTAGTACCCCGGTCGCGGACAAAAACATTCAGTACTTC.